The clone carrying this TCR beta chain was observed many times. The data derive from a study of low-dose radiotherapy and immunotherapy resistance in tumors. First-strand cDNA used TRAV- and TRBV-specific primers, covering alpha and beta chains. PCR amplification of the TCRs was performed with Phusion for 20 PCR cycles, and it relied on a constant-region primer together with a V-primer adapter. mRNA that had been isolated underwent amplification through in vitro transcription. MiXCR, run by TCRdb on the reads, gives a single entry per CDR3 protein. Among about 39,000 distinct CDR3 sequences listed, about 20% were seen once. Regarding time point: after trial treatment. The treatment: LDRT plus nivolumab, ipilimumab, low-dose cyclophosphamide and aspirin (RACIN trial). All eligible patients presented with advanced solid tumors that contained no tumor-infiltrating lymphocytes. The CDR3 spans 14 residues. The V gene's germline CDR1 is MGHRA and CDR2 YSYEKL. Trimming removed 1 base from V and 5 bases from J, with 11 bases in between.

The chain has TRBV4-1 and TRBJ2-5, with D possibly being TRBD2 (6 bases). The sample consisted of PBMCs, taken after low-dose radiotherapy plus immunotherapy. The source of this sequence is a female donor with ovarian cancer. Here the CDR3 reads CASSQGRVGETQYF. CDR3 in DNA: TGCGCCAGCAGCCAAGGGAGGGTAGGGGAGACCCAGTACTTC.